These T cell receptor beta chains were read from a single sample in a study of shared clonotypes between healthy human individuals. The data were produced by immunoSEQ multiplex PCR, yet TCRdb's version contains in-frame clones alone and is incomplete. The sample consists of 2.3 million or so clones, approximately 93% of them appearing once. The sequencing sample was made of naive CD4+ T cells from PBMCs. The receptors here all came from a man aged 18 to 35 in good health. Some clones in this sample may be carry-over from other donors' samples. CDR3s include the opening cysteine and the closing phenylalanine or tryptophan. D genes are given only for firm matches. Expanded clones get a size class; other rows say once, few or many, or leave the size out.

CDR3 DNA	CDR3 protein	V gene	J gene	clone size	D gene
TGTGCCAGTTCTAGCGGGATGACGGACACCGGGGAGCTGTTTTTT	CASSSGMTDTGELFF	TRBV19	TRBJ2-2	NA	TRBD2
TGCGCCAGCAGCTTGCTGGGAGGCGAGACCCAGTACTTC	CASSLLGGETQYF	TRBV5-1	TRBJ2-5	NA	NA
TGTGCCAGCAGCACCTGGGGCCTTAACAATGAGCAGTTCTTC	CASSTWGLNNEQFF	TRBV6-1	TRBJ2-1	NA	NA
TGTGCCAGCACCCGGGCTAGCGGGAGTGGTAATGAGCAGTTCTTC	CASTRASGSGNEQFF	TRBV6-5	TRBJ2-1	NA	TRBD2
TGCAGTGCCTACCGGTCGGGCGAGCAGTACTTC	CSAYRSGEQYF	TRBV20-1	TRBJ2-7	NA	NA
TGCGCCAGCAGCATATCGGGATACAATGAGCAGTTCTTC	CASSISGYNEQFF	TRBV5-1	TRBJ2-1	once	NA
TGTGCTAGCGGCATGGACAGTGCCTATGGCTACACCTTC	CASGMDSAYGYTF	TRBV12-5	TRBJ1-2	once	NA
TGTGCCAGTAGTTTACAAGCGGATCCAAACACAGATACGCAGTATTTT	CASSLQADPNTDTQYF	TRBV19	TRBJ2-3	once	NA
TGTGCCAGCAGCGTAGGGCAGGGGAATGAAAAACTGTTTTTT	CASSVGQGNEKLFF	TRBV9	TRBJ1-4	NA	NA
TGTGCCAGCAGTCCCGGACTAAACCAGCCCCAGCATTTT	CASSPGLNQPQHF	TRBV6-5	TRBJ1-5	NA	NA
TGTGCCAGCAGCAGCCGAGCTAGCGGGATAATATCCGGGGAGCTGTTTTTT	CASSSRASGIISGELFF	TRBV5-4	TRBJ2-2	NA	TRBD2
TGTGCCAGCAGGAGGGGGTCAAGTAATGAAAAACTGTTTTTT	CASRRGSSNEKLFF	TRBV6-6	TRBJ1-4	NA	NA
TGTGCCAGCAGAACAGGGGGCGAAAATGAAGCTTTCTTT	CASRTGGENEAFF	TRBV27	TRBJ1-1	NA	TRBD1
TGTGCCAGCAGAACCGGGACAGGGGGCTCTGGCTACACCTTC	CASRTGTGGSGYTF	TRBV6-6	TRBJ1-2	NA	TRBD1
TGTGCCAGCAGCGATCCGGGACAGGGGTACTACGAGCAGTACTTC	CASSDPGQGYYEQYF	TRBV6-1	TRBJ2-7	NA	TRBD1
TGTGCCAGCAGTTTTGGGAGACTTCTAGGGACCTACGGTGAGCAGTTCTTC	CASSFGRLLGTYGEQFF	TRBV27	TRBJ2-1	once	NA
TGCGCCAGCAGCCAAGATCGGGGGCTAGCGGGAGGGAGTGAGCAGTTCTTC	CASSQDRGLAGGSEQFF	TRBV4-1	TRBJ2-1	NA	TRBD2
TGCGCCAGCAGCCAGGGGGGGGAGGCTATGGTGGGCTACACCTTC	CASSQGGEAMVGYTF	TRBV4-1	TRBJ1-2	NA	NA
TGTGCCAGCCACGGACAGAACTATGGCTACACCTTC	CASHGQNYGYTF	TRBV6-5	TRBJ1-2	NA	NA
TGTGCCTGGATTGGGGGGTCGGCCTATGGCTACACCTTC	CAWIGGSAYGYTF	TRBV30	TRBJ1-2	NA	NA
TGTGCCATCAGGGGGGACACGTCAGGGAGAAACATTCAGTACTTC	CAIRGDTSGRNIQYF	TRBV10-3	TRBJ2-4	once	NA
TGTGCCAGCAGCTTTTCGACTGGCTCCTACGAGCAGTACTTC	CASSFSTGSYEQYF	TRBV7-2	TRBJ2-7	NA	NA
TGTGCCAGCAGCTTACGTCCTAGCGGGGCCTACAATGAGCAGTTCTTC	CASSLRPSGAYNEQFF	TRBV7-9	TRBJ2-1	NA	TRBD2
TGCAGCGTTGAGTGGCCGCTGGGCACTGAAGCTTTCTTT	CSVEWPLGTEAFF	TRBV29-1	TRBJ1-1	NA	NA
TGCGCCAGCGGGCCCAAGGTCGGAGATACGCAGTATTTT	CASGPKVGDTQYF	TRBV5-1	TRBJ2-3	NA	NA
TGTGCCAGCAGTTCCCCTAGGGCGGACATTTCGACAGATACGCAGTATTTT	CASSSPRADISTDTQYF	TRBV28	TRBJ2-3	NA	NA
TGTGCCAGCAGCTTAGGAGCTCGGACTAGCAGCGGGGGTACGCAGTATTTT	CASSLGARTSSGGTQYF	TRBV7-2	TRBJ2-3	NA	TRBD2
TGTGCCAGCAGTTGGTCCGTGAACACTGAAGCTTTCTTT	CASSWSVNTEAFF	TRBV28	TRBJ1-1	few	NA
TGTGCCAGCAGCGGCAGACAGGGGAGTTCCTACGAGCAGTACTTC	CASSGRQGSSYEQYF	TRBV7-9	TRBJ2-7	NA	TRBD1
TGTGCCAGCAGCTCACAGGCCTACAATGAGCAGTTCTTC	CASSSQAYNEQFF	TRBV7-9	TRBJ2-1	NA	NA
TGTGCCAGCGGTATAGGGGGGCGCGACTATGGCTACACCTTC	CASGIGGRDYGYTF	TRBV28	TRBJ1-2	NA	NA
TGTGCCAGCAGCTTAGTCTTATCGGGAGACTCCTACAATGAGCAGTTCTTC	CASSLVLSGDSYNEQFF	TRBV7-8	TRBJ2-1	NA	NA
TGTGCCAGCAGTTTATCTTCTGGGACTAGCGGCTACGAGCAGTACTTC	CASSLSSGTSGYEQYF	TRBV27	TRBJ2-7	NA	TRBD2
TGCGCCAGCAGCCAAGCCCCGGGCCAAGAGACCCAGTACTTC	CASSQAPGQETQYF	TRBV4-1	TRBJ2-5	NA	NA
TGTGCCAGTAAGAACGCAACTAATGAAAAACTGTTTTTT	CASKNATNEKLFF	TRBV19	TRBJ1-4	NA	NA
TGTGCCAGCAGCTTAGGCGAGGGGATAGGCAATCAGCCCCAGCATTTT	CASSLGEGIGNQPQHF	TRBV7-9	TRBJ1-5	NA	NA
TGCAGTGCTTTCGCGGGGGACAGGTTGATCTTC	CSAFAGDRLIF	TRBV20-1	TRBJ2-1	NA	NA
TGTGCCAGCTCCCCCAGCGCGGGGGCCCCCAGGGGCGGCGAGCAGTTCTTC	CASSPSAGAPRGGEQFF	TRBV18	TRBJ2-1	NA	NA
TGCAGCGTTGAGGCGGGAGGGGGAGGCTCCTACAATGAGCAGTTCTTC	CSVEAGGGGSYNEQFF	TRBV29-1	TRBJ2-1	once	TRBD2
TGTGCCAGCAGCCAGGAGATTCTTGTGAACACTGAAGCTTTCTTT	CASSQEILVNTEAFF	TRBV4-2	TRBJ1-1	few	NA
TGCGCCAGCTCCCCAGGGGTTAGCAATCAGCCCCAGCATTTT	CASSPGVSNQPQHF	TRBV5-1	TRBJ1-5	NA	NA
TGTGCCAGCAGCCTAGGGGACAGGTTCAACTATGGCTACACCTTC	CASSLGDRFNYGYTF	TRBV7-8	TRBJ1-2	NA	TRBD1
TGTGCCTGGAGTCTCTCGGGGGGAAGCTACACCTTC	CAWSLSGGSYTF	TRBV30	TRBJ1-2	NA	NA
TGTGCCAGCAGCGATACCGGGACAGTGAACACTGAAGCTTTCTTT	CASSDTGTVNTEAFF	TRBV14	TRBJ1-1	NA	TRBD1
TGTGCCAGCTCACCACCCTCGAGGGGCGAATGGGGTGATACGCAGTATTTT	CASSPPSRGEWGDTQYF	TRBV18	TRBJ2-3	NA	NA